What follows are 25 T cell receptor beta chains derived from one specimen sequenced in a study of spatial heterogeneity in lung cancer (dated by TCRdb to the late 2010s). According to the study, the label for this sample's time point signals: sample taken at primary tumor resection. Without any cell sorting, TCR sequencing was performed on whole RNA extracted either from tumor and nontumor lung tissue or from cryopreserved PBMC samples. Library method: 5' RACE. The instrument was a NextSeq 500. TCRdb's own reprocessing of the public reads used fastp at Q25 and MiXCR and kept productive beta chains. Every entry covers one CDR3 protein and lists the most common genes and DNA from its rows. The sample table records about 2,600 distinct CDR3 sequences; nearly 4.5% of these occur just once. About 27% of the sample lies in the top ten. Sequencing was performed on normal lung tissue next to the tumor, taken at surgery. These receptors all come from a female donor with early-stage non-small cell lung cancer.

This clonotype is medium-sized in the sample. This beta chain lies outside the target of a library built for alpha chains; its clone size means little. The chain combines TRBV14 with TRBJ1-2; D is uncertain. There are 13 residues in the CDR3. With 0 bases removed from V and 9 bases from J, the gap between germline ends came to 11 bases. Germline V gene lookup returns CDR1 SGHDN and CDR2 FVKESK. CDR3 sequence reads: CASSQESNRRYTF. CDR3 in DNA: TGTGCCAGCAGCCAAGAATCCAACCGTCGCTACACCTTC.

As concerns this clonotype: This beta chain appears as a stray read in a library generated for alpha chains; its size is not informative. The chain recombines TRBV19 with TRBJ1-5, with 9 bases matching TRBD1. With V trimmed by 4 bases and J by 5 bases, 6 bases remained unmatched. The germline gives CDR1 LNHDA, CDR2 SQIVND (reference sequence). This CDR3 region has 15 residues. The CDR3 sequence: CASSRTGDRYQPQHF. DNA for the CDR3: TGTGCCAGTAGTAGGACAGGGGACAGATATCAGCCCCAGCATTTT.

In its sample, this clonotype is medium-sized (0.01 to 0.1%). This beta chain is an off-target read within a library intended for alpha chains, so its frequency means little. The CDR3 region has the DNA TGTGCCAGCAGCCTATTTAGGGGTACTAATTCACCCCTCCACTTT. Translating it yields CASSLFRGTNSPLHF. The chain has TRBV11-2 and TRBJ1-6; a weak D match, TRBD1 (5 bases). The CDR3 runs to 15 residues. The V end was cut by 5 bases, the J end by 6 bases, with 14 bases between. The V gene's germline CDR1 is SGHAT and CDR2 FQNNGV.

This clonotype rates as medium-sized. This beta chain lies outside the target of a library built for alpha chains; its clone size means little. The rearrangement links TRBV20-1 to TRBJ1-2; D gene ambiguous. The CDR3 sequence is 15 residues long. CDR1 DFQATT and CDR2 SNEGSKA come from the germline V gene (reference sequence). Deletions cut 3 bases from V and 5 bases from J, with 19 bases between. CDR3 nucleotides: TGCAGTGCTAGCCCGGCCGGAGGAGCCCATTATGGCTACACCTTC. This sequence encodes CSASPAGGAHYGYTF.

Judged by abundance, this clonotype is medium-sized (0.01 to 0.1%). A library made for alpha chains picked up this beta chain off target, so its size means little. The chain couples TRBV7-3 to TRBJ2-3, with 9 bases identical to TRBD2. J gave up 5 bases and V 5 bases, and 5 bases lay outside the gene matches. This CDR3 is 14 amino acids long. CDR1 is SGHTA, CDR2 FQGTGA, per germline. The CDR3 nucleotides read TGTGCCAGCAGCCTCGGACTAGCGCAAGATACGCAGTATTTT. As protein: CASSLGLAQDTQYF.

This clonotype has ten or more counts. This beta chain is an off-target read within a library intended for alpha chains, so its frequency means little. The chain couples TRBV5-6 to TRBJ1-2; TRBD1 matches at 7 bases. CDR1 SGHDT and CDR2 YYEEEE come from the germline V gene. The CDR3 extends over 16 amino acids. With V trimmed by 0 bases and J by 4 bases, 9 bases remained unmatched. CDR3 sequence reads: CASSLGDSLEIYGYTF. The DNA for the CDR3 is TGTGCCAGCAGCTTGGGGGACAGCCTAGAAATCTATGGCTACACCTTC.

By its share, this clonotype is medium-sized. The library was designed around alpha chains, so this beta chain is a stray read whose abundance carries little weight. This chain connects TRBV6-5 to TRBJ1-6, with 11 nucleotides matching TRBD1. Germline loops: CDR1 MNHEY, CDR2 SVGAGI. This CDR3 comprises 14 residues. The V segment lost 5 bases and the J segment 9 bases; nucleotides outside the gene matches: 3. The CDR3 region has the DNA TGTGCCAGCAGTCCGGGACAGGGGGTTTCACCCCTCCACTTT. Protein: CASSPGQGVSPLHF.

Sample share makes this clonotype medium-sized (0.01 to 0.1%). This beta chain slipped into a library made for alpha chains as a stray read, so its size is not meaningful. This chain connects TRBV6-6 to TRBJ2-3, with TRBD1 matching 8 bases. The CDR3 length is 14 residues. CDR1 MNHNY and CDR2 SVGAGI come from the germline V gene (reference sequence). Losses at the gene ends were 4 bases for V and 2 bases for J; bases not matched to a gene: 2. The CDR3 here is CASSSQGATDTQYF. Here the CDR3 DNA reads TGTGCCAGCAGTTCTCAGGGGGCCACAGATACGCAGTATTTT.

For this clonotype: This beta chain appears as a stray read in a library generated for alpha chains; its size is not informative. The rearrangement uses TRBV30 and TRBJ2-3, with 10 bases identical to TRBD2. The germline gives CDR1 GTSNPN, CDR2 SVGIG (reference sequence). The length of the CDR3 is 15 residues. V trimming: 1 base; J trimming: 4 bases; junction bases outside the gene matches: 5. The CDR3 nucleotides read TGTGCCTGGAGTGCGAGCGGGGGGGCGTCAGATACGCAGTATTTT. Encoded protein: CAWSASGGASDTQYF.

This clonotype is categorized as medium-sized. Within a library made for alpha chains, this beta chain is off target, and its count is uninformative. J is TRBJ1-2 and V is TRBV2; D is perhaps TRBD1 (5 bases). The CDR3 is 11 amino acids. Looked up from germline, CDR1 is SNHLY and CDR2 is FYNNEI. V was cut by 7 bases and J by 4 bases, with 7 bases left in between. CDR3 residues: CASTGGYGYTF. The CDR3 region has the DNA TGTGCCAGCACTGGGGGCTATGGCTACACCTTC.

This clonotype is medium-sized. Being off target in a library aimed at alpha chains, this beta chain has a size of little meaning. The V and J genes are TRBV29-1 and TRBJ2-7, with TRBD2 as a possible D gene (6 bases). The germline V and J ends were trimmed by 0 bases and 3 bases, with 6 bases remaining between them. Germline lookup yields CDR1 SQVTM and CDR2 ANQGSEA. The CDR3 runs to 12 residues. In nucleotides, the CDR3 is TGCAGCGTTGAAGACGGGAGCTACGAGCAGTACTTC. Translated: CSVEDGSYEQYF.

This clonotype was recorded many times. For a library built for alpha chains, this beta chain is a stray read; little rests on its size. The CDR3 nucleotides are TGTGCCAGCAGTGACAGGGGGAGCACAGATACGCAGTATTTT. Translating it yields CASSDRGSTDTQYF. This chain uses TRBV6-5 with TRBJ2-3, with TRBD1 matching 9 bases. In germline, CDR1 is MNHEY, CDR2 SVGAGI. The CDR3 runs 14 residues. The V gene end was trimmed by 5 bases and the J gene end by 0 bases; junction bases not matched to a gene: 0.

The sample holds many counts of this clonotype. This beta chain lies outside the target of a library built for alpha chains; its clone size means little. V gene TRBV11-2 combines with J gene TRBJ1-6, with D unresolved. V lost 6 bases, J lost 7 bases, and 13 bases lay in between. CDR3 size: 14 residues. The germline V gene has CDR1 SGHAT and CDR2 FQNNGV. CDR3 sequence reads: CASRSEGGNSPLHF. The CDR3 nucleotides are TGTGCCAGCAGGTCAGAGGGAGGGAATTCACCCCTCCACTTT.

Sample share makes this clonotype medium-sized. Because the library targeted alpha chains, this beta chain is an off-target read whose size means little. The V and J genes are TRBV20-1 and TRBJ2-3; D unresolved. V dropped 2 bases and J dropped 13 bases, with 16 bases sitting between them. This CDR3 has 12 residues. Germline CDR1 and CDR2: DFQATT and SNEGSKA (reference sequence). CDR3 in DNA: TGCAGTGCTAGACCCCCCAGTCAAGCAGAGTATTTT. Translated, it gives CSARPPSQAEYF.

This clonotype showed up many times. As an off-target read in a library built for alpha chains, this beta chain has a frequency of little significance. This chain joins TRBV6-6 and TRBJ2-1, with TRBD2 matching 9 bases. The trim removed 2 bases at V and 5 bases at J, leaving 4 bases unmatched. This CDR3 is built from 15 residues. Germline assignment: CDR1 MNHNY and CDR2 SVGAGI (reference sequence). This chain's CDR3 is CASSYPSGANNEQFF. As DNA, the CDR3 is TGTGCCAGCAGTTACCCTAGCGGGGCAAACAATGAGCAGTTCTTC.

This clonotype has a count of ten or more. The library was prepared for alpha chains; this beta chain is a stray read, so its frequency means little. The V gene is TRBV5-6, the J gene TRBJ2-7; no firm D call. This CDR3 is built from 15 residues. The germline V and J ends were trimmed by 1 base and 4 bases, with 15 bases remaining between them. CDR1 and CDR2 (germline): SGHDT, YYEEEE. The CDR3 is CASSLQTVGLYEQYV. The CDR3 DNA reads TGTGCCAGCAGCTTGCAGACGGTAGGATTATACGAGCAGTACGTC.

This clonotype was counted ten times or more. Found in a library prepared for alpha chains, this beta chain is an off-target read, and its abundance has little meaning. The V and J genes are TRBV29-1 and TRBJ2-6, with D perhaps matching TRBD2 (5 bases). This CDR3 spans 15 amino acids. V was cut by 0 bases and J by 0 bases, with 6 bases left in between. CDR1 and CDR2 (germline): SQVTM, ANQGSEA. Written as DNA, the CDR3 is TGCAGCGTTGAAGATCGGGACTCTGGGGCCAACGTCCTGACTTTC. It yields the protein CSVEDRDSGANVLTF.

In its sample, this clonotype is medium-sized. Since the library was made to target alpha chains, this beta chain is a stray read and its abundance is not meaningful. The rearrangement uses TRBV10-3 and TRBJ1-5; 8 bases are shared with TRBD1. The CDR3 length is 14 residues. J gave up 6 bases and V 2 bases, and 3 bases lay outside the gene matches. CDR1 and CDR2 from the germline V gene are ENHRY and SYGVKD. The CDR3 region is CAISEPDRAQPQHF. DNA of the CDR3: TGTGCCATCAGTGAGCCGGACAGGGCTCAGCCCCAGCATTTT.

This clonotype rates as medium-sized. This beta chain lies outside the target of a library built for alpha chains; its clone size means little. The V gene is TRBV12-3 or TRBV12-4, the J gene TRBJ2-1, with 7 bases that match TRBD2. With 0 bases clipped from V and 7 bases from J, the junction kept 0 bases outside the gene matches. The CDR3 spans 13 residues. The CDR3 DNA reads as TGTGCCAGCAGTTTAGCGGGGGGGAATGAGCAGTTCTTC. Translated: CASSLAGGNEQFF.

This clonotype was seen at least ten times. This beta chain is an off-target read within a library intended for alpha chains, so its frequency means little. The rearrangement joins TRBV5-5 to TRBJ1-1, with D unresolved. The CDR3 length is 13 residues. CDR1 is SGHKS and CDR2 is YYEKEE in the germline V gene (reference sequence). V lost 1 base and J lost 3, with 7 bases in between. This CDR3 is CASSLSVYTEAFF. The CDR3 nucleotides read TGTGCCAGCAGCTTGTCGGTATACACTGAAGCTTTCTTT.

Notes on this clonotype: This beta chain is off target for a library built for alpha chains, so its abundance means little. The gene calls are TRBV20-1 and TRBJ2-2; perhaps TRBD2 as D (6 bases). The CDR3 is 15 amino acids. The germline gives CDR1 DFQATT, CDR2 SNEGSKA (reference sequence). V was clipped by 5 bases and J by 2 bases, with 15 bases between them. CDR3 DNA: TGCAGTGCTCCCGCGGGGCAGGCCAACACCGGGGAGCTGTTTTTT. It yields the protein CSAPAGQANTGELFF.

This clonotype is labeled medium-sized. Because the library targeted alpha chains, this beta chain is an off-target read whose size means little. The rearrangement joins TRBV20-1 to TRBJ1-3, with 7 bases fitting TRBD1. J gave up 4 bases and V 6 bases, and 12 bases lay outside the gene matches. This CDR3 is 15 amino acids long. From germline, CDR1 is DFQATT and CDR2 SNEGSKA (reference sequence). DNA of the CDR3: TGCAGTGCGCCCCAGGGGGGCACTTGGGGAAACACCATATATTTT. This gives the protein CSAPQGGTWGNTIYF.

This clonotype has a count of ten or more. The library was prepared for alpha chains; this beta chain is a stray read, so its frequency means little. The chain is built from TRBV20-1 and TRBJ1-6, with D unclear. V shed 4 bases and J shed 9 bases, with 25 bases lying between them. Germline V gene lookup returns CDR1 DFQATT and CDR2 SNEGSKA (reference sequence). The CDR3 contains 17 residues. The CDR3 nucleotides are TGCAGTGCTACCCTGGGTGCCGGTTCAACGGACTCTTCACCCCTCCACTTT. Encoded protein: CSATLGAGSTDSSPLHF.

This clonotype is labeled medium-sized. This beta chain is a stray read from a library made for alpha chains; its abundance is not meaningful. V and J are TRBV3-1 and TRBJ2-5, with D possibly being TRBD2 (6 bases). The germline V and J ends were trimmed by 2 bases and 7 bases, with 14 bases remaining between them. CDR1 is LGHDT and CDR2 is YNNKEL in the germline V gene (reference sequence). This CDR3 comprises 14 residues. The CDR3 reads CASSQSRSAGTQYF. The CDR3 DNA reads TGTGCCAGCAGCCAATCGCGATCAGCGGGGACCCAGTACTTC.

This clonotype is large by share. With the library built for alpha chains, this beta chain is off target and its frequency is not meaningful. The CDR3, as DNA: TGTGCCAGCACCGCAAACAATGAGCAGTTCTTC. Amino acid sequence: CASTANNEQFF. The V and J genes are TRBV12-3 or TRBV12-4 and TRBJ2-1; D is unclear. Trimming left V 7 bases short and J 5 bases short, with 6 bases between. The CDR3 contains 11 residues.